This T cell receptor (beta chain) is drawn from a study of T cells in localized non-small cell lung cancer. This CDR3 has 15 residues. CDR1 MNHGY and CDR2 SAAAGT come from the germline V gene. Broader study findings: Greater blood T cell density accompanied longer overall survival. Uninvolved adjacent lung showed the highest T cell clonality, exceeding tumor.

With respect to this clone: Antigen unknown. The junction departs from germline at one end; a sequencing error may be responsible.

Sequencing was performed with immunoSEQ multiplex PCR; in TCRdb, only in-frame clones are kept and a portion is missing. The profile shows about 5,600 clones, 28% of them singletons. The receptor was derived from a female donor of 60 years or more with stage I lung adenocarcinoma. Sequenced here: lung tumor tissue, sampled before any cancer treatment. The chain links TRBV6-8 to TRBJ2-5, with D maybe TRBD1 (6 bases). CDR3 residues: CAISGVTGTQETQYF. In nucleotides, the CDR3 is TGTGCCATCAGTGGGGTGACAGGAACCCAAGAGACCCAGTACTTC.